These T cell receptor beta chains were read from a single sample in a study of PD-1 blockade in classical Hodgkin lymphoma. Data came from immunoSEQ multiplex PCR; TCRdb stores just in-frame clones and leaves some out. The repertoire holds around 13,000 clones, with roughly 80% as singletons. The sequencing used peripheral blood mononuclear cells (PBMCs), collected before the second cycle of nivolumab. Receptors were obtained from a human donor with classical Hodgkin lymphoma. Both conserved end residues are part of each CDR3. D genes are given only for firm matches. The listing skips clone size in some rows; elsewhere it reads once, few, many or a size class.

TGTGCCAGCAGCTTAGGGGCGGGGAACACTGAAGCTTTCTTT | CASSLGAGNTEAFF | TRBV11-2 | NA | TRBJ1-1 | NA
TGTGCCAGCAGTCCCCCTTTGGGGGGGAACACTGAAGCTTTCTTT | CASSPPLGGNTEAFF | TRBV28 | NA | TRBJ1-1 | NA
TGTGCCAGCAGTGCAAGGGTTGCACCGGGCCGGTATACGTTCCAAGCTTTCTTT | CASSARVAPGRYTFQAFF | TRBV27 | NA | TRBJ1-1 | NA
TGTGCCAGCAGCCTGGGGGGGACAGGGGGTGTTCAGCCCCAGCATTTT | CASSLGGTGGVQPQHF | TRBV7-9 | TRBD1 | TRBJ1-5 | NA
TGCGCCAGCAGCCTATCAGGGACTGCATTCAATGGCTACACCTTC | CASSLSGTAFNGYTF | TRBV5-1 | NA | TRBJ1-2 | NA
TGTGCCAGCAGTTACCCGTCCAGGGGTGAAAAACTGTTTTTT | CASSYPSRGEKLFF | TRBV6-6 | NA | TRBJ1-4 | NA
TGTGCCAGCAGCAGGGACAGGGGGCACACCGGGGAGCTGTTTTTT | CASSRDRGHTGELFF | TRBV5-4 | TRBD1 | TRBJ2-2 | once
TGTGCCATCACAGGGATGTACGAGCAGTACTTC | CAITGMYEQYF | TRBV10-3 | NA | TRBJ2-7 | NA
TGTGCCAGCTCACCTCTTCGGCAGGGGGCGCGGGAGACCCAGTACTTC | CASSPLRQGARETQYF | TRBV18 | TRBD1 | TRBJ2-5 | NA
TGTGCCAGCAGCGCTACAGGATTTTTATGGACTGAAGCTTTCTTT | CASSATGFLWTEAFF | TRBV9 | NA | TRBJ1-1 | NA
TGTGCCAGCAGCTTTCCGGGCATGAACACTGAAGCTTTCTTT | CASSFPGMNTEAFF | TRBV5-5 | NA | TRBJ1-1 | NA
TGTGCCAGTAGTATCGTGACGAGTTTTAATTCACCCCTCCACTTT | CASSIVTSFNSPLHF | TRBV19 | NA | TRBJ1-6 | NA
TGTGCCAGCAGTTTATACGGGGGGCCCACTGAAGCTTTCTTT | CASSLYGGPTEAFF | TRBV28 | NA | TRBJ1-1 | once
TGTGCCAGCAGCTCCCAGGGGGGGGGAGACAATGAGCAGTTCTTC | CASSSQGGGDNEQFF | TRBV7-9 | NA | TRBJ2-1 | NA
TGTGCCAGCTCACCACCGACAGGGGGGTATGGCTACACCTTC | CASSPPTGGYGYTF | TRBV18 | TRBD1 | TRBJ1-2 | NA
TGTGCCATCAGCAATCGCTTGGACCTTCAGCGCTACACCTTC | CAISNRLDLQRYTF | TRBV10-3 | NA | TRBJ1-2 | NA
TGTGCCAGCAGCCCACAGAGGACAAGGAGTGAAAAACTGTTTTTT | CASSPQRTRSEKLFF | TRBV14 | NA | TRBJ1-4 | NA
TGTGCCAGCTCACCACCTAGCGGGGGCCTCACAGATACGCAGTATTTT | CASSPPSGGLTDTQYF | TRBV18 | TRBD2 | TRBJ2-3 | NA
TGCGCCAGCAGCTTGGGGACGGCCGATACGCAGTATTTT | CASSLGTADTQYF | TRBV5-1 | NA | TRBJ2-3 | few
TGTGCCAGCAGCTTAAGCCTCTTGGGGGGCAATGGCTACACCTTC | CASSLSLLGGNGYTF | TRBV7-8 | NA | TRBJ1-2 | NA
TGTGCCAGCAGGGTCTCAAGGGAATCACCCCTCCACTTT | CASRVSRESPLHF | TRBV2 | NA | TRBJ1-6 | few
TGTGCCAGCAGCTTATGGGGCAGGGGCATTGAGAGCAATCAGCCCCAGCATTTT | CASSLWGRGIESNQPQHF | TRBV7-8 | NA | TRBJ1-5 | NA
TGTGCCAGCAGCCCAGACAGATCTAAGGGCTATGGCTACACCTTC | CASSPDRSKGYGYTF | TRBV5-5 | NA | TRBJ1-2 | NA
TGTGCCAGCCGAGGGGAGGACAAAAACATTCAGTACTTC | CASRGEDKNIQYF | TRBV19 | NA | TRBJ2-4 | NA
TGCGCCAGCAGCGAACAGGGGGCTTACGAGCAGTACTTC | CASSEQGAYEQYF | TRBV5-1 | TRBD1 | TRBJ2-7 | NA
TGTGCCAGTAGTTACCCCGGGACAGGGGGCACAGATACGCAGTATTTT | CASSYPGTGGTDTQYF | TRBV6-9 | TRBD1 | TRBJ2-3 | NA
TGCGCCAGCAGCCTAGGCGGGGTCCAAGAGACCCAGTACTTC | CASSLGGVQETQYF | TRBV5-1 | NA | TRBJ2-5 | NA
TGCGCCAGCAGCTTGTTTAGCGGGGGGGCCAGGGAGACCCAGTACTTC | CASSLFSGGARETQYF | TRBV5-1 | TRBD2 | TRBJ2-5 | few
TGTGCCAGCAGGGGGGCCTACGAGCAGTACTTC | CASRGAYEQYF | TRBV2 | NA | TRBJ2-7 | NA
TGTGCCAGCAGTAATACCGGGACAGGGGTGTACGAGCAGTACTTC | CASSNTGTGVYEQYF | TRBV6-6 | TRBD1 | TRBJ2-7 | NA
TGTGCCAGCAGCGTCGACGGTCCCTCCTACAATGAGCAGTTCTTC | CASSVDGPSYNEQFF | TRBV9 | NA | TRBJ2-1 | once
TGTGCCAGCAGCGTAGTAGCGGGGGGGCACCGCACCGGGGAGCTGTTTTTT | CASSVVAGGHRTGELFF | TRBV9 | TRBD2 | TRBJ2-2 | NA
TGTGCCAGCTCACAAACACGGGCCTACGAGCAGTACTTC | CASSQTRAYEQYF | TRBV18 | NA | TRBJ2-7 | NA
TGCGCCAGCAGCCAAGAACCCCCGGGGGCCAGGGCTAATGAAAAACTGTTTTTT | CASSQEPPGARANEKLFF | TRBV4-3 | NA | TRBJ1-4 | few
TGTGCCAGCAGCTCAAGACTAGCCGGGGTGGCCTACGAGCAGTACTTC | CASSSRLAGVAYEQYF | TRBV7-9 | TRBD2 | TRBJ2-7 | medium-sized
TGTGCCATCAGTGATGGGAACTCCTACGAGCAGTACTTC | CAISDGNSYEQYF | TRBV10-3 | NA | TRBJ2-7 | NA